Only one count was recorded for the clone carrying this TCR beta chain. Its matching antigen is unknown. Trimming cost V 9 bases and J 1 base; bases outside gene matches: 11. Germline V gives CDR1 MDHEN, CDR2 SYDVKM. This CDR3 contains 15 residues. Produced via immunoSEQ multiplex PCR; TCRdb's table is partial and in-frame only. The profile shows 70,000 to 100,000 clones, 84% of them singletons. This record belongs to a study of OX40 agonist ivuxolimab in advanced cancers. Whole-study results and caveats: Partial responders at 0.1-3.0 mg/kg showed near-lowest clonal expansion. The mean number of expanded clones was higher in CD8+ T cells than in CD4+.

The rearrangement links TRBV28 to TRBJ2-5; TRBD1 agrees at 7 bases. The sequence came from an adult with an advanced solid tumor such as melanoma, head and neck, liver or kidney cancer. The input for sequencing was CD4+ or CD8+ T cells sorted from blood, taken in a trial of the OX40 agonist ivuxolimab. The CDR3 coding sequence is TGTGCCAGTTCTACAGGGGCTCTCGGCCAAGAGACCCAGTACTTC. It specifies CASSTGALGQETQYF.